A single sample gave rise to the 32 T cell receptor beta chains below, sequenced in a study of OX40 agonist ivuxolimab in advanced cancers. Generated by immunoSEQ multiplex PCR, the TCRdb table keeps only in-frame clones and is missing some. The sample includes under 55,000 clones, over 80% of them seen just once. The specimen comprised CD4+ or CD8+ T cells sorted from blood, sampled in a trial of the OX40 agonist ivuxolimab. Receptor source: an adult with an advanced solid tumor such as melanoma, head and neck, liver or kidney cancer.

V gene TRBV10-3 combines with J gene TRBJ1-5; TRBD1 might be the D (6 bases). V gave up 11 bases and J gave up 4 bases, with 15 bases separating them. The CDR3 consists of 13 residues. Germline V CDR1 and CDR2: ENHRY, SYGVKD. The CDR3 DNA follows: TGTGCCGCGACAGGATCCGAAAATCAGCCCCAGCATTTT. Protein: CAATGSENQPQHF.

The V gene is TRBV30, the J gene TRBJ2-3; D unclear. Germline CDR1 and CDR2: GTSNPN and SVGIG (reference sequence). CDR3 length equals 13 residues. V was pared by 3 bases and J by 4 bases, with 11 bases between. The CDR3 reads CAWRPSWADTQYF. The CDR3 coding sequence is TGTGCCTGGAGACCCTCGTGGGCAGATACGCAGTATTTT.

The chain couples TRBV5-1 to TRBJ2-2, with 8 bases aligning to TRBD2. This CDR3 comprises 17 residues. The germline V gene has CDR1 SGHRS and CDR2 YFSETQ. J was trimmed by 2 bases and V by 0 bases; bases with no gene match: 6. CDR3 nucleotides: TGCGCCAGCAGCTTGGCCGGGGCGGGAGGAAACACCGGGGAGCTGTTTTTT. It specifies CASSLAGAGGNTGELFF.

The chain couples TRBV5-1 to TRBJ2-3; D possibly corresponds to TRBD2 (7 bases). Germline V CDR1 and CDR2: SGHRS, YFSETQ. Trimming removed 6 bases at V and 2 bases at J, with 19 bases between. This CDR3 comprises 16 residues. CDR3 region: CASTPLGGLNTDTQYF. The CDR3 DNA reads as TGCGCCAGCACCCCACTCGGGGGGCTAAACACAGATACGCAGTATTTT.

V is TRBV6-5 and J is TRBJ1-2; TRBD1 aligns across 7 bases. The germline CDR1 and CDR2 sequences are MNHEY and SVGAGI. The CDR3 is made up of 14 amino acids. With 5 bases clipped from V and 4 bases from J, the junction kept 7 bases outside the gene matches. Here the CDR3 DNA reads TGTGCCAGCAGTCAACGACAGGGCCGCTATGGCTACACCTTC. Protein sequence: CASSQRQGRYGYTF.

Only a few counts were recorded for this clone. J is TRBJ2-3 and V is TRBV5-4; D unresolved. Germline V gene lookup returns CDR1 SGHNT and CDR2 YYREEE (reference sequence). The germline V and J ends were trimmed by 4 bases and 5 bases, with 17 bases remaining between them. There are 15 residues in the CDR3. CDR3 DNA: TGTGCCAGCAGCAGCCCTCCCGGGTGGGGAGATACGCAGTATTTT. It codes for CASSSPPGWGDTQYF.

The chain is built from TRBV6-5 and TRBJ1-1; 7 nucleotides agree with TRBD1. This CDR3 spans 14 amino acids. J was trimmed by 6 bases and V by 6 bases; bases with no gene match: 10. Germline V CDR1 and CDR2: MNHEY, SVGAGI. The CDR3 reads CASREQGTRAEAFF. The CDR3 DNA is TGTGCCAGCAGGGAACAGGGGACGAGAGCTGAAGCTTTCTTT.

CDR3 sequence reads: CASSVEGGSFITDTQYF. CDR3 DNA: TGTGCCAGCAGCGTAGAAGGCGGGTCCTTTATAACAGATACGCAGTATTTT. The chain couples TRBV9 to TRBJ2-3, with a possible D match to TRBD2 (5 bases). The germline gives CDR1 SGDLS, CDR2 YYNGEE. This CDR3 has 17 residues. Trimming took 0 bases from V and 3 from J, leaving 17 bases between them.

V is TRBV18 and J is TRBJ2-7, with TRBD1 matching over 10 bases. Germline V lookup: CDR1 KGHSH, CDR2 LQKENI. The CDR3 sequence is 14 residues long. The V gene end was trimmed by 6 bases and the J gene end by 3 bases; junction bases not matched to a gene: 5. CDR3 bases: TGTGCCAGCTCCCCGGGACAGGGGAGCTACGAGCAGTACTTC. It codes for CASSPGQGSYEQYF.

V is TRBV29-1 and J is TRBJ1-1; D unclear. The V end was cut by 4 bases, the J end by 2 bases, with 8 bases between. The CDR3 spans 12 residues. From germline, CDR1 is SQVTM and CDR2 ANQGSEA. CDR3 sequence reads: CSVVGPNTEAFF. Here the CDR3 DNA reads TGCAGCGTTGTTGGTCCAAACACTGAAGCTTTCTTT.

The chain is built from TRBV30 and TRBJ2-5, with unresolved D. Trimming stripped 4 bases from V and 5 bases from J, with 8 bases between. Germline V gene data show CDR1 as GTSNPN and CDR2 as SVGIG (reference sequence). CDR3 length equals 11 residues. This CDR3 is CAWTVGETQYF. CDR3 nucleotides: TGTGCCTGGACGGTGGGTGAGACCCAGTACTTC.

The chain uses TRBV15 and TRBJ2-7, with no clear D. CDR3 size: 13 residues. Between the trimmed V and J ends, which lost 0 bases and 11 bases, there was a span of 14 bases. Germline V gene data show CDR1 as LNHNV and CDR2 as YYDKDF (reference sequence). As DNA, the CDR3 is TGTGCCACCAGCAGAGATAGCCAGATAGTAAAGTACTTC. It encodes CATSRDSQIVKYF. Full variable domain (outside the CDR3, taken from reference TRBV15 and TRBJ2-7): DAMVIQNPRYQVTQFGKPVTLSCSQTLNHNVMYWYQQKSSQAPKLLFHYYDKDFNNEADTPDNFQSRRPNTSFCFLDIRSPGLGDTAMYLCATSRDSQIVKYFGPGTRLTVT.

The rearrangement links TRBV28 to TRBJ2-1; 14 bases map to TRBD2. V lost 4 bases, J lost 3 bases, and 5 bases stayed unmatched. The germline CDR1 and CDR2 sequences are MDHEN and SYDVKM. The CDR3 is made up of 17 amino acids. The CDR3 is CASSSTGLAGGYNEQFF. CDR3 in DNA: TGTGCCAGCAGTTCCACAGGACTAGCGGGAGGCTACAATGAGCAGTTCTTC.

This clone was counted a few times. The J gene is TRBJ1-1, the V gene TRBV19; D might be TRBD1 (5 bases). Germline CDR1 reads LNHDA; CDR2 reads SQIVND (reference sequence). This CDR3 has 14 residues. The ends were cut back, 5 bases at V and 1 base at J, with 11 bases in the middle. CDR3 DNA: TGTGCCAGTAGTGGGGGACCGACGAACACTGAAGCTTTCTTT. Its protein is CASSGGPTNTEAFF. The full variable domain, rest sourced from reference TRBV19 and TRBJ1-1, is DGGITQSPKYLFRKEGQNVTLSCEQNLNHDAMYWYRQDPGQGLRLIYYSQIVNDFQKGDIAEGYSVSREKKESFPLTVTSAQKNPTAFYLCASSGGPTNTEAFFGQGTRLTVV.

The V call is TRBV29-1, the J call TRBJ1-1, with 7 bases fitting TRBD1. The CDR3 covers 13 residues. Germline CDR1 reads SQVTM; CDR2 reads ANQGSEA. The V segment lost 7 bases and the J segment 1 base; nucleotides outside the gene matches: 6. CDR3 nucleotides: TGCAGCGCTTGGACAGGAGCGAACACTGAAGCTTTCTTT. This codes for CSAWTGANTEAFF.

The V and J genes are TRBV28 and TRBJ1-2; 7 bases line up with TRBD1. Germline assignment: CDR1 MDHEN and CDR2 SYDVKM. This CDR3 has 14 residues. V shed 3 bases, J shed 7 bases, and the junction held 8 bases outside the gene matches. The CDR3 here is CASSFSDRLFGYTF. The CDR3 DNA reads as TGTGCCAGCAGTTTCTCGGACAGGCTTTTTGGCTACACCTTC.

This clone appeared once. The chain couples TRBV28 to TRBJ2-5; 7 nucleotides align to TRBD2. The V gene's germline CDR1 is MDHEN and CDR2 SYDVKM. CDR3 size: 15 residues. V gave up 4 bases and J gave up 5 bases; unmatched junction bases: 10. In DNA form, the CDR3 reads TGTGCCAGCAGTTCCGAGCGGGAAGGGACGGAGACCCAGTACTTC. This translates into CASSSEREGTETQYF.

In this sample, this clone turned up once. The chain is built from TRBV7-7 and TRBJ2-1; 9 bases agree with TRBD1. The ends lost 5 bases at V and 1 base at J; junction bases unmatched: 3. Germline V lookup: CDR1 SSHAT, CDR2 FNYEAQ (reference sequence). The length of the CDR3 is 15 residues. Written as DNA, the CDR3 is TGTGCCAGCAGCGCGGGACAGGGTTCCTACAATGAGCAGTTCTTC. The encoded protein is CASSAGQGSYNEQFF.

The CDR3, as DNA: TGTGCCAGCAGCTTGATGGACGGCTACGAGCAGTACTTC. It is translated as CASSLMDGYEQYF. The V call is TRBV7-3, the J call TRBJ2-7, with D uncertain. Trimming left V 3 bases short and J 3 bases short, with 9 bases between. This CDR3 is built from 13 residues. The V gene's germline CDR1 is SGHTA and CDR2 FQGTGA.

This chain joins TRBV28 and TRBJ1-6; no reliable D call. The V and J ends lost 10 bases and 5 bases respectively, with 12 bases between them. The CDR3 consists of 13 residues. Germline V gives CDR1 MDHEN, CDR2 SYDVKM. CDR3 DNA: TGTGCCATGCGGACGGTCCATAATTCACCCCTCCACTTT. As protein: CAMRTVHNSPLHF.

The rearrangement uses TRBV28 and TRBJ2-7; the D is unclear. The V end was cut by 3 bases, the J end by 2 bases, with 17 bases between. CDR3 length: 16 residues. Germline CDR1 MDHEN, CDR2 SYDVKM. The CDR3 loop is CASSFSLATLTYEQYF. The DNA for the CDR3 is TGTGCCAGCAGTTTTTCCCTTGCGACTCTTACCTACGAGCAGTACTTC.

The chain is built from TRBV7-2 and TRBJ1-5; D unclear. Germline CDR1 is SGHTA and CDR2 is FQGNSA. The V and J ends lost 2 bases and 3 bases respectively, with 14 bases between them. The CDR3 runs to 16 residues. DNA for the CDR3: TGTGCCAGCAGCTTATATGAGGGTGTGAACAATCAGCCCCAGCATTTT. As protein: CASSLYEGVNNQPQHF. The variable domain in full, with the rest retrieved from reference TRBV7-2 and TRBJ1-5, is GAGVSQSPSNKVTEKGKDVELRCDPISGHTALYWYRQSLGQGLEFLIYFQGNSAPDKSGLPSDRFSAERTGGSVSTLTIQRTQQEDSAVYLCASSLYEGVNNQPQHFGDGTRLSIL.

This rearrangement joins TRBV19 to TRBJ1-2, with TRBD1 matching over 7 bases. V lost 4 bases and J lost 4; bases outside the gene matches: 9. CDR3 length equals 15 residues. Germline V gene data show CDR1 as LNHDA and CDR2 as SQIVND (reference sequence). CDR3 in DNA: TGTGCCAGTAGTACCGCCCAAACAGGGGTCTATGGCTACACCTTC. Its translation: CASSTAQTGVYGYTF. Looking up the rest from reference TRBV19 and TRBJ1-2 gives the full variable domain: DGGITQSPKYLFRKEGQNVTLSCEQNLNHDAMYWYRQDPGQGLRLIYYSQIVNDFQKGDIAEGYSVSREKKESFPLTVTSAQKNPTAFYLCASSTAQTGVYGYTFGSGTRLTVV.

The CDR3: CASSLGLLREAGNIQYF. The DNA for the CDR3 is TGTGCCAGCAGCTTAGGTTTGTTGCGGGAGGCCGGAAACATTCAGTACTTC. The chain uses TRBV11-2 and TRBJ2-4, with 8 bases lining up with TRBD2. The V gene's germline CDR1 is SGHAT and CDR2 FQNNGV. The CDR3 runs to 17 residues. Trimming cost V 1 base and J 6 bases; bases outside gene matches: 11.

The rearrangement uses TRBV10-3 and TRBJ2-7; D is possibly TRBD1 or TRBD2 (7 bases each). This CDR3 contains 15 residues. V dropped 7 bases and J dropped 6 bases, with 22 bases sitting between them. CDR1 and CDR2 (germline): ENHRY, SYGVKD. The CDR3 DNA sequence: TGTGCCATCACCGACGGAGCGGGACAGAGAGGCGAGCAGTACTTC. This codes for CAITDGAGQRGEQYF.

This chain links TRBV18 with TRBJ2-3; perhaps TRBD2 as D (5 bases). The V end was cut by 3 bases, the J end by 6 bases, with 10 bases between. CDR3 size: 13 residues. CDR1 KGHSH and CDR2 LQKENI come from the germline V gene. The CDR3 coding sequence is TGTGCCAGCTCACCGGAGGTACAGGATACGCAGTATTTT. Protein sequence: CASSPEVQDTQYF.

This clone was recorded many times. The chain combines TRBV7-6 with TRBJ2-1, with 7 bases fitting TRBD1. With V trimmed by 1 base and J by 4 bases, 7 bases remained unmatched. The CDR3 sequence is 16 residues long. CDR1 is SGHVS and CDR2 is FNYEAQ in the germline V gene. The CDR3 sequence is CASSLGRDSSYNEQFF. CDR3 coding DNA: TGTGCCAGCAGCTTAGGCCGGGACAGTTCTTACAATGAGCAGTTCTTC.

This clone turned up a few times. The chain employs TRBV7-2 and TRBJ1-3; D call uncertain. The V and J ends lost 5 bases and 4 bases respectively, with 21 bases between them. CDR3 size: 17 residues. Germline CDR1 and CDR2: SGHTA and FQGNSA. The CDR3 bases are TGTGCCAGCAGCCCGATCTCGGTCGGGCAGATCGGAAACACCATATATTTT. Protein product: CASSPISVGQIGNTIYF.

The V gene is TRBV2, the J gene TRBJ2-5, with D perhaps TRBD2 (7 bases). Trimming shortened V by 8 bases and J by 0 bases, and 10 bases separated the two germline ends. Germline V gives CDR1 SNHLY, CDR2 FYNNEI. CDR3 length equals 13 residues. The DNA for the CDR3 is TGTGCCAGCGGGAGGGGGTACCAAGAGACCCAGTACTTC. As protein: CASGRGYQETQYF.

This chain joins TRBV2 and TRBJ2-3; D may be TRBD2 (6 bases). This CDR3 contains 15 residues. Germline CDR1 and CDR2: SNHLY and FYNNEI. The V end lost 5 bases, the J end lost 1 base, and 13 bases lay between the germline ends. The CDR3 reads CASSRDGSGTDTQYF. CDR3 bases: TGTGCCAGCAGTCGCGACGGGAGCGGCACAGATACGCAGTATTTT.

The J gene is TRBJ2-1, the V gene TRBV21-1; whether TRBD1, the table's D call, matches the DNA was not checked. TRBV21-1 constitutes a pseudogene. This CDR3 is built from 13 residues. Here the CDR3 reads CASWTDSNNEQFF. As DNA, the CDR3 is TGTGCCAGTTGGACAGATAGTAACAATGAGCAGTTCTTC.

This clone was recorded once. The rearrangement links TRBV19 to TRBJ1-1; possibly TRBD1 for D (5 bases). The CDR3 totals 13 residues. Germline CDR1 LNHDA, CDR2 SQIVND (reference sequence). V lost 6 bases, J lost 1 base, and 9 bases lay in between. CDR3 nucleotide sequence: TGTGCCAGTAGAGGTGGACAGAACACTGAAGCTTTCTTT. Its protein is CASRGGQNTEAFF.